This T cell receptor (beta chain) was documented in a study of blood T cell repertoires in COVID-19. For the study at large: Sources were T cells, B-cell-depleted T cells, or PBMCs; the material itself was cDNA or gDNA.

A word on this clone: The junction does not match germline at one end; this may be a read error.

The age range of participants was about 18 to 90 years, with residence in around 22 US areas. The CDR3 sequence is 9 residues long. Germline CDR1 and CDR2: SEHNR and FQNEAQ (reference sequence). Profiling relied on immunoSEQ multiplex PCR, and the TCRdb table lists in-frame clones only, not all of them. The sample yields 180,000 or so clones, around 79% seen once. The rearrangement links TRBV7-9 to TRBJ1-1; no firm D call. The sequence was collected from a man between 45 and 60 years old who had recovered from COVID-19. Sequenced input: PBMCs or T cells enriched from blood (not recorded which). The CDR3 reads CASSPPGNF. The CDR3 nucleotides are TGTGCCAGCAGCCCTCCGGGGAACTTT.